This is a list of T cell receptor beta chains from one sample in a study of CD8 T cells in Susac syndrome. TCRdb reprocessed the immunoSEQ multiplex PCR reads via MiXCR and lists one record per CDR3 protein. The sample has about 290,000 distinct CDR3 sequences; 89% are singletons. The sample comprised CD8+ T cells from PBMCs. These receptors originate from a human donor with multiple sclerosis. CDR3s include the opening cysteine and the closing phenylalanine or tryptophan. D genes are given only for firm matches. Only part of the rows carry a size: once, few, many, or a class if the clone is expanded.

d_gene,abundance,v_gene,j_gene,CDR3aa,CDR3nt
TRBD2,.,TRBV20-1,TRBJ2-3,CSASGSGLPVYSSTDTQYF,TGCAGTGCTTCAGGATCGGGACTACCGGTGTATTCTAGCACAGATACGCAGTATTTT
.,.,TRBV5-6,TRBJ2-2,CASSLWGSGELFF,TGTGCCAGCAGCTTGTGGGGTTCCGGGGAGCTGTTTTTT
.,.,TRBV6-2/TRBV6-3,TRBJ1-1,CASSSGVLEAFF,TGTGCCAGCAGTTCAGGAGTACTTGAAGCTTTCTTT
TRBD1,.,TRBV28,TRBJ2-7,CASSLLSSGDRAYF,TGTGCCAGCAGTTTATTAAGTTCAGGGGACAGGGCCTACTTC
TRBD2,.,TRBV7-2,TRBJ2-3,CASSLELAGGTDTQYF,TGTGCCAGCAGCTTAGAACTAGCGGGGGGCACAGATACGCAGTATTTT
TRBD2,.,TRBV2,TRBJ2-7,CASTMTSGASVREQYF,TGTGCCAGCACCATGACTAGCGGGGCCTCCGTGAGGGAGCAGTACTTC
TRBD2,.,TRBV27,TRBJ2-3,CASQSGTTLGGTDTQYF,TGTGCCAGCCAAAGCGGGACGACCCTTGGTGGCACAGATACGCAGTATTTT
TRBD1,.,TRBV29-1,TRBJ1-5,CSARDSDQPQHF,TGCAGCGCCCGGGACAGTGATCAGCCCCAGCATTTT
TRBD1,.,TRBV5-4,TRBJ2-7,CASSSPGTETTYEQYF,TGTGCCAGCAGCTCCCCCGGGACAGAAACAACCTACGAGCAGTACTTC
.,.,TRBV29-1,TRBJ2-5,CSAGTSIEETQYF,TGCAGCGCGGGGACATCCATCGAAGAGACCCAGTACTTC
TRBD1,.,TRBV7-9,TRBJ2-3,CASSLGQGVIDTQYF,TGTGCCAGCAGCTTGGGACAGGGGGTAATAGATACGCAGTATTTT
.,once,TRBV6-1,TRBJ2-6,CASSEGSSGANVLTF,TGTGCCAGCAGTGAAGGGAGCTCTGGGGCCAACGTCCTGACTTTC
TRBD1,.,TRBV6-5,TRBJ2-5,CASSPGQGAYETQYF,TGTGCCAGCAGCCCCGGACAGGGGGCGTATGAGACCCAGTACTTC
.,once,TRBV5-1,TRBJ2-7,CASRPDSLSYEQYF,TGCGCCAGCAGACCGGACAGCTTATCCTACGAGCAGTACTTC
TRBD1,.,TRBV9,TRBJ1-2,CASSGGTGETYGYTF,TGTGCCAGCAGCGGAGGGACAGGAGAAACCTATGGCTACACCTTC
TRBD1,.,TRBV2,TRBJ1-5,CASRPGTGGGNQPQHF,TGTGCCAGCAGACCCGGGACAGGGGGAGGTAATCAGCCCCAGCATTTT
TRBD2,.,TRBV27,TRBJ2-1,CASSLASAGAAYNEQFF,TGTGCCAGCAGTCTTGCGAGCGCGGGAGCGGCTTACAATGAGCAGTTCTTC
.,.,TRBV30,TRBJ2-4,CAWRPEELAKNIQYF,TGTGCCTGGAGGCCGGAGGAGTTAGCCAAAAACATTCAGTACTTC
.,once,TRBV20-1,TRBJ1-1,CSARDKGLTEAFF,TGCAGTGCTAGAGATAAGGGGCTTACTGAAGCTTTCTTT